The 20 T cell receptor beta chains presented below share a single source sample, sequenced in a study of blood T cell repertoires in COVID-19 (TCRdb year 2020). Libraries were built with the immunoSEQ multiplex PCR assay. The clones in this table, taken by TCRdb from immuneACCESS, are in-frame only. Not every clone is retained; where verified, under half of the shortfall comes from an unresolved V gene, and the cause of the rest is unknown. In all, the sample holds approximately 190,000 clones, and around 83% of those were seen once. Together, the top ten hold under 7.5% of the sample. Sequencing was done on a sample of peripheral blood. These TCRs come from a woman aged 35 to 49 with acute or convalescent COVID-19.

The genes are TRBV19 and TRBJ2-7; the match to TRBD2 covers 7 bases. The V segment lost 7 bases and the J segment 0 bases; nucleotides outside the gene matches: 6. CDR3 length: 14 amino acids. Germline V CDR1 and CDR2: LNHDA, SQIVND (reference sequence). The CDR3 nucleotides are TGTGCCAGTATGGCCGGGGGGAGCTCCTACGAGCAGTACTTC. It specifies CASMAGGSSYEQYF.

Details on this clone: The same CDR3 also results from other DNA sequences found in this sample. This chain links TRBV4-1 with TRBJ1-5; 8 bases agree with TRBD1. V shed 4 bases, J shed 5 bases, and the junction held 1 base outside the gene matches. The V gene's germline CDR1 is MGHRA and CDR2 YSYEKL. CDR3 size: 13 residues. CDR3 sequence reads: CASSPTGDQPQHF. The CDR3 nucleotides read TGCGCCAGCAGCCCGACAGGGGATCAGCCCCAGCATTTT.

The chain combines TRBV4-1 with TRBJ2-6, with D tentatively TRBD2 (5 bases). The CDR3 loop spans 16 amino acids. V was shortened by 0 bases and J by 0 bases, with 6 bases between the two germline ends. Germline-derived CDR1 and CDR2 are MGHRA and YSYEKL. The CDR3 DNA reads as TGCGCCAGCAGCCAAGATCGGGGCTCTGGGGCCAACGTCCTGACTTTC. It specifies CASSQDRGSGANVLTF.

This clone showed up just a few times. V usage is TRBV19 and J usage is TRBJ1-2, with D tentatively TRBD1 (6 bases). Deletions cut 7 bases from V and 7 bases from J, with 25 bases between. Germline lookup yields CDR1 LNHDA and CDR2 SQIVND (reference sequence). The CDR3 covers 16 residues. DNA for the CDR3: TGTGCCAGTAACAAATACCTGACGGGACACCCAAGTGGCTACACCTTC. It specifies CASNKYLTGHPSGYTF.

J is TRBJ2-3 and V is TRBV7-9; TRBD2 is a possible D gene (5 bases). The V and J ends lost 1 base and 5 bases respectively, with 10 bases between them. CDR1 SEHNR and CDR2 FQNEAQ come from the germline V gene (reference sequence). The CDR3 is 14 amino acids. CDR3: CASSLGLGRDTQYF. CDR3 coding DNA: TGTGCCAGCAGCTTAGGGTTAGGGAGAGATACGCAGTATTTT.

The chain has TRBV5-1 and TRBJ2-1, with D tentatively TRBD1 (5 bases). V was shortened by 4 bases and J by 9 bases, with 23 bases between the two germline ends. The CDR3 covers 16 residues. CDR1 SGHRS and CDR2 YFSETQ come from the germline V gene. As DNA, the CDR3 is TGCGCCAGCAGCCCTCCCCCCCAGGGATCTGTTAGTGAGCAGTTCTTC. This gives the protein CASSPPPQGSVSEQFF.

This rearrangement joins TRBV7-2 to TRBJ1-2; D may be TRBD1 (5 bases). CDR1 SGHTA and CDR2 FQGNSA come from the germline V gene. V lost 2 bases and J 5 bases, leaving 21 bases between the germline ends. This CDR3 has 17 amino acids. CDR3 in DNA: TGTGCCAGCAGCTTAATCAGGCGGGGCAGGGAATATTATGGCTACACCTTC. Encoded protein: CASSLIRRGREYYGYTF.

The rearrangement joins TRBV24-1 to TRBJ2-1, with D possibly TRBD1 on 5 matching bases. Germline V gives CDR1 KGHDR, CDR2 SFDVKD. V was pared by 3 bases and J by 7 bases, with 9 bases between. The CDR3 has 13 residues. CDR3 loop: CATSDPPGNEQFF. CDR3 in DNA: TGTGCCACCAGTGATCCACCAGGGAATGAGCAGTTCTTC.

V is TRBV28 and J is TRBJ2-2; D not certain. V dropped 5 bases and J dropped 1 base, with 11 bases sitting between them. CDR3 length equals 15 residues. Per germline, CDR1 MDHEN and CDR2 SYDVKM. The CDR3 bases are TGTGCCAGCAGTGCCCTACGTAGGAACACCGGGGAGCTGTTTTTT. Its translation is CASSALRRNTGELFF. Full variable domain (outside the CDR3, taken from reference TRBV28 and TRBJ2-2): DVKVTQSSRYLVKRTGEKVFLECVQDMDHENMFWYRQDPGLGLRLIYFSYDVKMKEKGDIPEGYSVSREKKERFSLILESASTNQTSMYLCASSALRRNTGELFFGEGSRLTVL.

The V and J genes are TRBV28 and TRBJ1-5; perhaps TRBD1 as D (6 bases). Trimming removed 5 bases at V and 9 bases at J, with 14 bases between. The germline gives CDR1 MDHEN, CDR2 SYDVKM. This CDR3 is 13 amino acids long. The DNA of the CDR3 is TGTGCCAGCAGTCCCCAATTGACAGGGCCCCAGCATTTT. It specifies CASSPQLTGPQHF.

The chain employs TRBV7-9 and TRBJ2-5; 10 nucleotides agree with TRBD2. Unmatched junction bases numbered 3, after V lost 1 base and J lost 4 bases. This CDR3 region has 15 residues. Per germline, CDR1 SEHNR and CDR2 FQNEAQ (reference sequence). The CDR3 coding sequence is TGTGCCAGCAGCTTAGATCTAGCGGGAGTAGAGACCCAGTACTTC. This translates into CASSLDLAGVETQYF. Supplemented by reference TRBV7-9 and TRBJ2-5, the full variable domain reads DTGVSQNPRHKITKRGQNVTFRCDPISEHNRLYWYRQTLGQGPEFLTYFQNEAQLEKSRLLSDRFSAERPKGSFSTLEIQRTEQGDSAMYLCASSLDLAGVETQYFGPGTRLLVL.

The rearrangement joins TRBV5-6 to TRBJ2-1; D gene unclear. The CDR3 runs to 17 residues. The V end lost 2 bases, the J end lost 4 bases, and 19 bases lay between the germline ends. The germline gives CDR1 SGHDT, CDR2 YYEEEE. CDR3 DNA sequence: TGTGCCAGCAGCTTCCCCCCCCGAGTAGAATTTTACAATGAGCAGTTCTTC. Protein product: CASSFPPRVEFYNEQFF.

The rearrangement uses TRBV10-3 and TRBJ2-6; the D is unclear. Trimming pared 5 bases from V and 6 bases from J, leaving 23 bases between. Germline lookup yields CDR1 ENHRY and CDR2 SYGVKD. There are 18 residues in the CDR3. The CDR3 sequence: CAISLYYCIQSLANVLTF. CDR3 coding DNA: TGTGCCATCAGTTTGTACTACTGTATACAAAGTCTGGCCAACGTCCTGACTTTC.

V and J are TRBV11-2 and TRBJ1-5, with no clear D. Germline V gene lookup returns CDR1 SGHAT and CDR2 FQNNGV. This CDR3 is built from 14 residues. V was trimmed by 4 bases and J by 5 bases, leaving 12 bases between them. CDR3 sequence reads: CASSSDSGYQPQHF. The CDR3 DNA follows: TGTGCCAGCAGCTCCGACTCCGGGTATCAGCCCCAGCATTTT.

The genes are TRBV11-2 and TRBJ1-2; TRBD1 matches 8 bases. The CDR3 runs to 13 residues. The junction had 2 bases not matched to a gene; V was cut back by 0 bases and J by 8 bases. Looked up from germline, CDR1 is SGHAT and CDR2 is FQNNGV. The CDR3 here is CASSLDRTGGYTF. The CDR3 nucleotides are TGTGCCAGCAGCTTAGATCGGACAGGGGGCTACACCTTC.

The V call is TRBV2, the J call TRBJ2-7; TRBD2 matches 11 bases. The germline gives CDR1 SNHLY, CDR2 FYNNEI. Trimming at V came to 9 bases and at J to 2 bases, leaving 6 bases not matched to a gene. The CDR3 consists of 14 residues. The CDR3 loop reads CARSGTSGPYEQYF. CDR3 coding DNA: TGTGCCAGGTCCGGGACTAGCGGACCCTACGAGCAGTACTTC. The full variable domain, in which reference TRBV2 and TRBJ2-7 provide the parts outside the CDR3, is EPEVTQTPSHQVTQMGQEVILRCVPISNHLYFYWYRQILGQKVEFLVSFYNNEISEKSEIFDDQFSVERPDGSNFTLKIRSTKLEDSAMYFCARSGTSGPYEQYFGPGTRLTVT.

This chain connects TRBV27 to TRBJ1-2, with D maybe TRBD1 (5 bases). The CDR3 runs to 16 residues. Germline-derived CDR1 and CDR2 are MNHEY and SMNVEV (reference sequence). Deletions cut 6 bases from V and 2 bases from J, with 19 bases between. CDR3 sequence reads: CASSPDQGAWNYGYTF. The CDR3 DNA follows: TGTGCCAGCAGCCCGGACCAGGGTGCATGGAACTATGGCTACACCTTC.

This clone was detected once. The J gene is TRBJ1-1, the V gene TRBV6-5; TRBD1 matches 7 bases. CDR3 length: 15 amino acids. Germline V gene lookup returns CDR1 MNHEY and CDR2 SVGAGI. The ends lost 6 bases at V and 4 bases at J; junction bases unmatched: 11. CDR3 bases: TGTGCCAGCAGAGACAGGGTAAACTGGGGCACTGAAGCTTTCTTT. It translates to CASRDRVNWGTEAFF.

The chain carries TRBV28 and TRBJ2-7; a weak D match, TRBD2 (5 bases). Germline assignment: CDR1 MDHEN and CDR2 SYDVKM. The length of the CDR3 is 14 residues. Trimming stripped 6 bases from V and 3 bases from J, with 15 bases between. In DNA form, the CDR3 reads TGTGCCAGCAGGATTGGACTCGGCGGCTACGAGCAGTACTTC. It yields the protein CASRIGLGGYEQYF.

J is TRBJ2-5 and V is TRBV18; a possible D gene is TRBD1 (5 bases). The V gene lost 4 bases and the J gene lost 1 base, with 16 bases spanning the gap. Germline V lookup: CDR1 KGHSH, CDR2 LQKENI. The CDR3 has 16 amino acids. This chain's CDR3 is CASSQIYTGIQETQYF. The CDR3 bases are TGTGCCAGCTCACAAATTTATACAGGAATCCAAGAGACCCAGTACTTC. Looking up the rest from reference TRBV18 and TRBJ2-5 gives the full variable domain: NAGVMQNPRHLVRRRGQEARLRCSPMKGHSHVYWYRQLPEEGLKFMVYLQKENIIDESGMPKERFSAEFPKEGPSILRIQQVVRGDSAAYFCASSQIYTGIQETQYFGPGTRLLVL.